A selection of T cell receptor beta chains follows, all from one sample in a study of blood T cell repertoires in COVID-19. Measured with immunoSEQ multiplex PCR; TCRdb has only the in-frame clones, and not every one. The table includes 250,000 or so clones, 85% detected once. The sequenced sample consisted of PBMCs or T cells enriched from blood (not recorded which). These TCRs come from a woman in her 50s who had been exposed to COVID-19. Both conserved end residues are part of each CDR3. The D gene is left open where the match is weak. For some rows the clone size is stated as once, few or many, or as a class when expanded; others skip it.

NA,TRBJ2-5,TRBV6-1,NA,TGTGCCAGCAGTGATGGCGTAGGGGGATGGGGAGAGACCCAGTACTTC,CASSDGVGGWGETQYF
NA,TRBJ1-2,TRBV14,TRBD1,TGTGCCAGCAGCCAAGGGGACAGGGCGGAGTTCTATGGCTACACCTTC,CASSQGDRAEFYGYTF
once,TRBJ2-1,TRBV29-1,TRBD2,TGCAGCGTGGAATTACTAGCGGGGCTTGGCAATGAGCAGTTCTTC,CSVELLAGLGNEQFF
NA,TRBJ1-4,TRBV19,TRBD1,TGTGCCAGTAGTGCTGTAACCGGGACAGTTAATGAAAAACTGTTTTTT,CASSAVTGTVNEKLFF
NA,TRBJ2-7,TRBV4-2,TRBD2,TGTGCCAGCAGCCAAGACGAGGCGGGGGGACCTTCGGGCGAGCAGTACTTC,CASSQDEAGGPSGEQYF
NA,TRBJ2-7,TRBV11-2,TRBD2,TGTGCCAGCAGCTGGTATGGAGCGGGGGACTACGAGCAGTACTTC,CASSWYGAGDYEQYF
NA,TRBJ1-2,TRBV3-1/TRBV3-2,NA,TGTGCCAGCAGCCAAGGCCCGGGAGAGGTCTATGGCTACACCTTC,CASSQGPGEVYGYTF
NA,TRBJ2-2,TRBV11-1,NA,TGTGCCAGCAGCTTAGGGAGCTGGGGGCACACCGGGGAGCTGTTTTTT,CASSLGSWGHTGELFF
NA,TRBJ2-3,TRBV24-1,NA,TGTGCCACCAGTGCTACAGGCCGCTTTCTCACAGATACGCAGTATTTT,CATSATGRFLTDTQYF
once,TRBJ2-1,TRBV5-1,TRBD2,TGCGCCAGCAGCCCCCGCTCGGGGGGGGGCCTCTACAATGAGCAGTTCTTC,CASSPRSGGGLYNEQFF
NA,TRBJ2-3,TRBV19,NA,TGTGCCACCCCAACCGGACAGAGCACAGATACGCAGTATTTT,CATPTGQSTDTQYF
NA,TRBJ2-5,TRBV2,TRBD2,TGTGCCAGCAGTGAAGGGACTAGCGGATACCAAGAGACCCAGTACTTC,CASSEGTSGYQETQYF
NA,TRBJ2-3,TRBV25-1,TRBD1,TGTGCCAGCAGCCAGGGGGCTAGCGCTCCAGATACGCAGTATTTT,CASSQGASAPDTQYF
NA,TRBJ1-4,TRBV6-5,NA,TGTGCCAGCAGGGACTTAACTAATGAAAAACTGTTTTTT,CASRDLTNEKLFF
NA,TRBJ1-1,TRBV6-5,NA,TGTGCCAGCAGTTTATTTGTAGGGGACACTGAAGCTTTCTTT,CASSLFVGDTEAFF
NA,TRBJ2-5,TRBV12-2,NA,TGTGCAAGTCGCGAGGGTTATAGGACCCAGTACTTC,CASREGYRTQYF
NA,TRBJ2-7,TRBV19,TRBD1,TGTGCCAGTAGCACCTCCGGGACAGAGCGATACTTC,CASSTSGTERYF
NA,TRBJ1-2,TRBV6-5,TRBD1,TGTGCCAGCAGGGGACAGGGAGTCTGGGGCTACACCTTC,CASRGQGVWGYTF
NA,TRBJ2-7,TRBV2,NA,TGTGCCAGCAGTAGACAATCCTACGAGCAGTACTTC,CASSRQSYEQYF
NA,TRBJ2-3,TRBV7-2,TRBD2,TGTGCCAGCAGCTCTGCTAGCGGGGGGGCCACTGGGACGGAACAGTATTTT,CASSSASGGATGTEQYF
NA,TRBJ2-1,TRBV7-3,NA,TGTGCCAGCAGCCCAGAGGTCGGTGAGCAGTTCTTC,CASSPEVGEQFF
NA,TRBJ1-1,TRBV5-1,TRBD1,TGCGCCAGCAGCCCGGGGACAGGTGCGGCTTTCTTT,CASSPGTGAAFF
NA,TRBJ2-1,TRBV29-1,TRBD2,TGCAGCGCCCAGGGTAGCGGGGGGGCCGGGTTCTTC,CSAQGSGGAGFF
NA,TRBJ1-4,TRBV7-2,TRBD1,TGTGCCAGCAGCTTAGCCAGGACAGGGACTAATGAAAAACTGTTTTTT,CASSLARTGTNEKLFF
NA,TRBJ2-2,TRBV7-6,NA,TGTGCCAGCAGCTTGTCCTTACCCGGGTTAACCGGGGAGCTGTTTTTT,CASSLSLPGLTGELFF
NA,TRBJ2-7,TRBV23-1,TRBD1,TGCGCCAGCAGTCACCGGGACAGCGCCTACGAGCAGTACTTC,CASSHRDSAYEQYF
NA,TRBJ1-1,TRBV3-1/TRBV3-2,NA,TGTGCCAGCAGCTGGGACTTATCGGGCACTGAAGCTTTCTTT,CASSWDLSGTEAFF
NA,TRBJ2-5,TRBV24-1,NA,TGTGCCACCAGTGCCCACAAAGAGACCCAGTACTTC,CATSAHKETQYF